One and the same sample provided the 27 T cell receptor beta chains below, sequenced in a study of regulatory T cells in long-lasting Graves disease. Library construction for TCR beta used iRepertoire HTBI primers and Arm-PCR of CDR3 regions. TCRdb independently ran MiXCR on the multiplex PCR reads; one entry per CDR3 protein. The sample lists approximately 350,000 distinct CDR3 sequences, roughly 23% occurring once. The time point is: persistent/refractory GD, antithyroid drugs over 5 years with positive TRAb. PBMC-derived RNA was used for the TCR library. The sample in question was peripheral blood mononuclear cells (PBMCs), obtained when the disease was refractory, from a patient treated with antithyroid drugs. These receptors originate from a woman between 40 and 50 years old with Graves disease.

This rearrangement joins TRBV10-3 to TRBJ2-5; 11 bases line up with TRBD2. CDR1 is ENHRY, CDR2 SYGVKD, per germline. With V trimmed by 10 bases and J by 1 base, 8 bases remained unmatched. CDR3 length: 15 residues. The CDR3 loop is CATKGLAAVQETQYF. The CDR3 bases are TGTGCCACCAAGGGACTAGCGGCCGTCCAAGAGACCCAGTACTTC.

The rearrangement links TRBV6-4 to TRBJ2-1, with no clear D. Trimming took 5 bases from V and 6 from J, leaving 11 bases between them. This CDR3 has 13 residues. Germline CDR1 MRHNA, CDR2 SNTAGT. CDR3 protein: CASSLRRGNEQFF. CDR3 nucleotides: TGTGCCAGCAGTTTGAGGCGCGGCAATGAGCAGTTCTTC.

The V call is TRBV5-4, the J call TRBJ2-7, with 11 bases lining up with TRBD2. Per germline, CDR1 SGHNT and CDR2 YYREEE (reference sequence). The ends lost 0 bases at V and 2 bases at J; junction bases unmatched: 4. CDR3 size: 16 residues. CDR3 amino acids: CASSLAIAGGAYEQYF. The CDR3 coding sequence is TGTGCCAGCAGCTTGGCGATAGCGGGAGGGGCCTACGAGCAGTACTTC. Full variable domain (outside the CDR3, taken from reference TRBV5-4 and TRBJ2-7): ETGVTQSPTHLIKTRGQQVTLRCSSQSGHNTVSWYQQALGQGPQFIFQYYREEENGRGNFPPRFSGLQFPNYSSELNVNALELDDSALYLCASSLAIAGGAYEQYFGPGTRLTVT.

This chain connects TRBV20-1 to TRBJ2-2, with 7 bases aligning to TRBD1. This CDR3 comprises 15 residues. The ends lost 6 bases at V and 3 bases at J; junction bases unmatched: 10. Germline V lookup: CDR1 DFQATT, CDR2 SNEGSKA (reference sequence). CDR3 in amino acids: CSAPKRDSYTGELFF. The CDR3 DNA follows: TGCAGTGCACCCAAACGGGACAGTTACACCGGGGAGCTGTTTTTT.

The chain uses TRBV13 and TRBJ2-7; D remains unclear. Trimming cost V 4 bases and J 5 bases, with 18 bases left between them. Germline CDR1 PRHDT, CDR2 FYEKMQ (reference sequence). The CDR3 spans 15 residues. The CDR3 DNA is TGTGCCAGCAGCTCCCGAAGATTAGGGTCCCACGAGCAGTACTTC. Its protein product is CASSSRRLGSHEQYF. Full variable domain (outside the CDR3, taken from reference TRBV13 and TRBJ2-7): AAGVIQSPRHLIKEKRETATLKCYPIPRHDTVYWYQQGPGQDPQFLISFYEKMQSDKGSIPDRFSAQQFSDYHSELNMSSLELGDSALYFCASSSRRLGSHEQYFGPGTRLTVT.

In its sample, this clonotype was seen many times. This chain joins TRBV2 and TRBJ2-2; 7 bases agree with TRBD1. V trimming: 7 bases; J trimming: 4 bases; junction bases outside the gene matches: 6. Germline CDR1 reads SNHLY; CDR2 reads FYNNEI. CDR3 length: 14 amino acids. Here the CDR3 reads CASTWGQPTGELFF. The DNA of the CDR3 is TGTGCCAGCACCTGGGGACAGCCCACCGGGGAGCTGTTTTTT.

The chain uses TRBV5-1 and TRBJ2-2; no firm D call. The CDR3 sequence is 12 residues long. Germline assignment: CDR1 SGHRS and CDR2 YFSETQ. The V end lost 2 bases, the J end lost 8 bases, and 7 bases lay between the germline ends. The CDR3 coding sequence is TGCGCCAGCAGCTTTTCGATAGGGGAGCTGTTTTTT. This translates into CASSFSIGELFF.

This clonotype was observed a few times. The genes are TRBV9 and TRBJ1-1, with 7 positions matching TRBD1. V lost 0 bases and J lost 8; bases outside the gene matches: 7. The CDR3 has 14 amino acids. Looked up from germline, CDR1 is SGDLS and CDR2 is YYNGEE. This chain's CDR3 is CASSVEYRGPEAFF. The CDR3 region has the DNA TGTGCCAGCAGCGTAGAATACAGGGGCCCAGAAGCTTTCTTT.

The chain has TRBV5-6 and TRBJ2-7, with D maybe TRBD2 (6 bases). Trimming took off 4 bases at V and 2 bases at J, with 25 bases between the two ends. The CDR3 spans 18 residues. Germline lookup yields CDR1 SGHDT and CDR2 YYEEEE. The CDR3 loop reads CASSLSGLSTFLTYEQYF. CDR3 coding DNA: TGTGCCAGCAGCCTCTCGGGACTTTCCACCTTTCTAACCTACGAGCAGTACTTC.

This clonotype was seen a handful of times. The J gene is TRBJ2-5, the V gene TRBV11-1; 8 nucleotides agree with TRBD1. TRBJ2-7 explains the end of the DNA better; the J call may be wrong. From germline, CDR1 is SGHAT and CDR2 FQDESV (reference sequence). The CDR3 sequence is 14 residues long. The CDR3 DNA reads as TGTGCCAGCAGCCAATGGACAGGGCCCAACGAGCAGTACTTC. It codes for CASSQWTGPNEQYF.

Turning to this clonotype: A much larger clone is a single base away; this may be a read error. The chain is built from TRBV6-1 and TRBJ2-7; 8 bases fit TRBD2. The CDR3 runs 19 residues. V lost 0 bases and J lost 6; bases outside the gene matches: 19. Germline V gives CDR1 MNHNS, CDR2 SASEGT. The CDR3 DNA sequence: TGTGCCAGCAGTGAAGCGCTTCGGAGCTGGAGCGGGAGCCGCTGCGAGCAGTACTTC. Residues: CASSEALRSWSGSRCEQYF.

This clonotype was recorded at least ten times. V is TRBV11-2 and J is TRBJ1-1; 8 bases line up with TRBD1. This CDR3 has 14 residues. Germline assignment: CDR1 SGHAT and CDR2 FQNNGV. V dropped 2 bases and J dropped 6; count of bases not matched to a gene: 5. CDR3 loop: CASSLQGARAEAFF. CDR3 bases: TGTGCCAGCAGCTTACAGGGGGCGAGGGCTGAAGCTTTCTTT.

There are many counts of this clonotype. The chain joins TRBV2 to TRBJ2-5; a possible D gene is TRBD2 (5 bases). V shed 6 bases and J shed 2 bases, with 16 bases lying between them. CDR1 is SNHLY, CDR2 FYNNEI, per germline. The CDR3 length is 15 residues. Written as DNA, the CDR3 is TGTGCCAGCAGCCTAGGACTGGCAACTCAAGAGACCCAGTACTTC. It yields the protein CASSLGLATQETQYF.

This clonotype has a count of ten or more. The chain couples TRBV7-9 to TRBJ1-5, with no clear D. The V end was cut by 5 bases, the J end by 5 bases, with 13 bases between. The CDR3 is 14 residues long. Germline V lookup: CDR1 SEHNR, CDR2 FQNEAQ (reference sequence). The CDR3 is CASSQANGDQPQHF. The CDR3 coding sequence is TGTGCCAGCAGCCAAGCAAACGGCGATCAGCCCCAGCATTTT.

In this sample, this clonotype turned up a few times. The chain is built from TRBV7-6 and TRBJ2-5, with D possibly called TRBD1 or TRBD2 (5 bases each). The CDR3 sequence is 15 residues long. The V end lost 5 bases, the J end lost 4 bases, and 17 bases lay between the germline ends. The germline CDR1 and CDR2 sequences are SGHVS and FNYEAQ. CDR3 nucleotide sequence: TGTGCCAGCAGCAGGGGAGCTAGGGGCGTAGAGACCCAGTACTTC. Translating it yields CASSRGARGVETQYF.

This rearrangement joins TRBV5-6 to TRBJ2-7; 7 bases line up with TRBD2. Trimming removed 3 bases from V and 3 bases from J; junction bases left unmatched: 6. The length of the CDR3 is 14 residues. Germline V gene data show CDR1 as SGHDT and CDR2 as YYEEEE. The CDR3 DNA reads as TGTGCCAGCAGCTACGGGACTATCAACTACGAGCAGTACTTC. This gives the protein CASSYGTINYEQYF.

This clonotype was seen repeatedly, ten times or more. The chain employs TRBV28 and TRBJ1-5; D uncertain. CDR3 length: 14 residues. CDR1 is MDHEN, CDR2 SYDVKM, per germline. The V and J ends lost 3 bases and 1 base respectively, with 7 bases between them. Written as DNA, the CDR3 is TGTGCCAGCAGTTTCGTAGGGAGCAATCAGCCCCAGCATTTT. Its translation: CASSFVGSNQPQHF.

There are a few counts of this clonotype. The gene calls are TRBV28 and TRBJ2-2, with TRBD1 identical over 7 bases. Germline trimming cut 3 bases from V and 6 bases from J; bases unmatched to any gene: 13. The CDR3 spans 17 residues. Germline V gene sequence: CDR1 MDHEN, CDR2 SYDVKM. The CDR3 region is CASSFEDRKIFPGELFF. The CDR3 DNA reads TGTGCCAGCAGTTTCGAGGACAGGAAAATCTTTCCCGGGGAGCTGTTTTTT.

This sequence joins TRBV7-9 and TRBJ2-5; 15 positions match TRBD2. The germline CDR1 and CDR2 sequences are SEHNR and FQNEAQ (reference sequence). The CDR3 has 18 amino acids. The V segment lost 5 bases and the J segment 2 bases; nucleotides outside the gene matches: 9. The CDR3 is CASSTGTSGRRGQETQYF. CDR3 bases: TGTGCCAGCAGCACCGGGACTAGCGGGAGGCGAGGGCAAGAGACCCAGTACTTC.

The rearrangement links TRBV4-1 to TRBJ2-5, with D possibly matching TRBD2 (6 bases). CDR1 is MGHRA, CDR2 YSYEKL, per germline. V lost 0 bases and J lost 7, with 24 bases in between. This CDR3 region has 18 residues. The CDR3 region is CASSQDSLTTGEGGTQYF. CDR3 sequence (DNA): TGCGCCAGCAGCCAAGATTCACTAACTACGGGGGAAGGAGGGACCCAGTACTTC.

This clonotype was seen a handful of times. One base away lies a much larger clone, so this may be a sequencing read error. This rearrangement joins TRBV27 to TRBJ2-7; 10 bases are shared with TRBD1. The CDR3 loop spans 16 amino acids. After removal of 6 bases from V and 5 bases from J, the junction contained 13 bases not matched to a gene. CDR1 is MNHEY, CDR2 SMNVEV, per germline (reference sequence). In DNA form, the CDR3 reads TGTGCCAGCAGGCTCAAACCCGGGACAGGGGACCACGAGCAGTACTTC. Residues: CASRLKPGTGDHEQYF.

This rearrangement joins TRBV3-1 to TRBJ2-7; D perhaps matches TRBD1 (5 bases). Germline V gene lookup returns CDR1 LGHDT and CDR2 YNNKEL (reference sequence). V lost 5 bases to trimming and J lost 3 bases, with 20 bases between them. CDR3 length: 16 amino acids. CDR3 residues: CASSSPDQGTYYEQYF. As DNA, the CDR3 is TGTGCCAGCAGCTCCCCCGATCAGGGTACCTACTACGAGCAGTACTTC.

This clonotype has just a few counts. The chain links TRBV28 to TRBJ2-6; TRBD1 aligns across 9 bases. The CDR3 contains 17 residues. Trimming took 3 bases from V and 3 from J; bases not matched to a gene: 6. Germline CDR1 is MDHEN and CDR2 is SYDVKM. As DNA, the CDR3 is TGTGCCAGCAGTTTTTTACAGGGGGCGCTTGGGGCCAACGTCCTGACTTTC. This gives the protein CASSFLQGALGANVLTF.

This clonotype has at least ten counts. The chain is built from TRBV11-2 and TRBJ2-7; no clear D. The CDR3 sequence is 14 residues long. V was clipped by 1 base and J by 0 bases, with 7 bases between them. Germline loops: CDR1 SGHAT, CDR2 FQNNGV. This CDR3 is CASSLAVSSYEQYF. The CDR3 DNA is TGTGCCAGCAGCTTAGCAGTATCCTCCTACGAGCAGTACTTC.

This chain uses TRBV9 with TRBJ2-5; the D gene could be TRBD1 or TRBD2 (5 bases each). V was clipped by 0 bases and J by 0 bases, with 12 bases between them. The CDR3 has 16 amino acids. CDR1 is SGDLS and CDR2 is YYNGEE in the germline V gene. The CDR3 DNA is TGTGCCAGCAGCGTAGGCTGGGGGACGTACCAAGAGACCCAGTACTTC. It is translated as CASSVGWGTYQETQYF.

Notes on this clonotype: A much larger clone is a single base away; this may be a read error. The V gene is TRBV5-8, the J gene TRBJ1-1; no firm D call. The ends were cut back, 1 base at V and 1 base at J, with 14 bases in the middle. This CDR3 spans 16 amino acids. The V gene's germline CDR1 is SGHTS and CDR2 YDEGEE. The CDR3 protein is CASSLTYPLSNTEAFF. CDR3 sequence (DNA): TGTGCCAGCAGCTTGACCTACCCACTATCGAACACTGAAGCTTTCTTT. Full variable domain (missing parts from reference TRBV5-8 and TRBJ1-1): EAGVTQSPTHLIKTRGQQATLRCSPISGHTSVYWYQQALGLGLQFLLWYDEGEERNRGNFPPRFSGRQFPNYSSELNVNALELEDSALYLCASSLTYPLSNTEAFFGQGTRLTVV.

This clonotype was seen only once. A much larger clone differs by one base, so this may be a read error. V is TRBV24-1 and J is TRBJ2-7; a weak D match, TRBD2 (6 bases). The CDR3 loop spans 14 amino acids. V was trimmed by 9 bases and J by 2 bases, leaving 16 bases between them. Germline CDR1 reads KGHDR; CDR2 reads SFDVKD. Here the CDR3 DNA reads TGTGCCACCTCTGCGGGAAGAGACACCTACGAGCAGTACTTC. Protein product: CATSAGRDTYEQYF.